These T cell receptor beta chains were read from a single sample in a study of OX40 agonist ivuxolimab in advanced cancers. Assay used: immunoSEQ multiplex PCR; TCRdb lists only in-frame clones, some missing. The data show 65,000 to 90,000 clones, over 75% seen once. The starting material was CD4+ or CD8+ T cells sorted from blood, obtained in a trial of the OX40 agonist ivuxolimab. All receptors derive from an adult with an advanced solid tumor such as melanoma, head and neck, liver or kidney cancer. The CDR3 runs from the conserved cysteine through the conserved F or W. A D gene is named only where the DNA matches it firmly. Rows give clone size only sometimes, using once, few, many, or a class for an expanded clone.

d_gene: NA
j_gene: TRBJ1-1
v_gene: TRBV7-8
abundance: NA
CDR3nt: TGTGCCAGCAGCTCAGCCTGGGGGACTGAAGCTTTCTTT
CDR3aa: CASSSAWGTEAFF

d_gene: NA
j_gene: TRBJ2-7
v_gene: TRBV5-6
abundance: NA
CDR3nt: TGTGCCAGCAGCTTGGCCTCCGGGACGGGGCAGTACTTC
CDR3aa: CASSLASGTGQYF

d_gene: NA
j_gene: TRBJ2-5
v_gene: TRBV6-1
abundance: NA
CDR3nt: TGTGCCAGCACCCCGGAACTAGCTCCTGAGACCCAGTACTTC
CDR3aa: CASTPELAPETQYF

d_gene: NA
j_gene: TRBJ1-4
v_gene: TRBV10-1
abundance: NA
CDR3nt: TGCGCCAGCAGTGAGTCGGTAGTCGGGGGTGAAAAACTGTTTTTT
CDR3aa: CASSESVVGGEKLFF

d_gene: TRBD1
j_gene: TRBJ1-2
v_gene: TRBV11-2
abundance: NA
CDR3nt: TGTGCCAGCAGCTGGGGGTCTTGGGGCAGGGGGTCCCCGGACTACACCTTC
CDR3aa: CASSWGSWGRGSPDYTF

d_gene: NA
j_gene: TRBJ2-3
v_gene: TRBV19
abundance: NA
CDR3nt: TGTGCCAGTAAACGGTGGGGTGGGAGGACCACAGATACGCAGTATTTT
CDR3aa: CASKRWGGRTTDTQYF

d_gene: TRBD2
j_gene: TRBJ2-1
v_gene: TRBV19
abundance: few
CDR3nt: TGTGCCAGTAGTGGACTAGCGGCCCCCTACAATGAGCAGTTCTTC
CDR3aa: CASSGLAAPYNEQFF

d_gene: NA
j_gene: TRBJ2-5
v_gene: TRBV6-1
abundance: NA
CDR3nt: TGTGCCAGCAGTCTGTCGGGGCAGACCCAGTACTTC
CDR3aa: CASSLSGQTQYF

d_gene: NA
j_gene: TRBJ2-2
v_gene: TRBV5-1
abundance: NA
CDR3nt: TGCGCCAGCAGACCCGGGACCCCGAACACCGGGGAGCTGTTTTTT
CDR3aa: CASRPGTPNTGELFF

d_gene: NA
j_gene: TRBJ2-5
v_gene: TRBV7-6
abundance: NA
CDR3nt: TGTGCCAGCAGCTTAGCGGGAGAAGTAGAGACCCAGTACTTC
CDR3aa: CASSLAGEVETQYF

d_gene: NA
j_gene: TRBJ2-5
v_gene: TRBV7-8
abundance: NA
CDR3nt: TGTGCCAGCAGCTTAGGTCAGGGTCAAGAGACCCAGTACTTC
CDR3aa: CASSLGQGQETQYF

d_gene: NA
j_gene: TRBJ1-6
v_gene: TRBV7-8
abundance: few
CDR3nt: TGTGCCAGCAGCCCCCTAGGAGGTCAGTCACCCCTCCACTTT
CDR3aa: CASSPLGGQSPLHF

d_gene: TRBD1
j_gene: TRBJ1-4
v_gene: TRBV6-6
abundance: NA
CDR3nt: TGTGCCAGCAGGAACCCGGGACAGGGAGGCGAAAAACTGTTTTTT
CDR3aa: CASRNPGQGGEKLFF

d_gene: NA
j_gene: TRBJ1-1
v_gene: TRBV4-2
abundance: NA
CDR3nt: TGTGCCAGCAGCTCCGGGACCGCGGGTGCGATCGCTGAAGCTTTCTTT
CDR3aa: CASSSGTAGAIAEAFF

d_gene: NA
j_gene: TRBJ1-1
v_gene: TRBV18
abundance: NA
CDR3nt: TGTGCCAGCTCACCACGGGGGTACACTGAAGCTTTCTTT
CDR3aa: CASSPRGYTEAFF

d_gene: NA
j_gene: TRBJ1-2
v_gene: TRBV2
abundance: NA
CDR3nt: TGTGCCAGCATCGCAGGGACCGCGGGGGCTAACTATGGCTACACCTTC
CDR3aa: CASIAGTAGANYGYTF

d_gene: NA
j_gene: TRBJ1-2
v_gene: TRBV6-5
abundance: NA
CDR3nt: TGTGCCAGCAGTTCCGGGACGGATGGCTACACCTTC
CDR3aa: CASSSGTDGYTF

d_gene: NA
j_gene: TRBJ1-2
v_gene: TRBV6-1
abundance: NA
CDR3nt: TGTGCCAGCAGATCAGGATCAGGGGATTATGGCTACACCTTC
CDR3aa: CASRSGSGDYGYTF

d_gene: NA
j_gene: TRBJ2-7
v_gene: TRBV7-8
abundance: NA
CDR3nt: TGTGCCAGCAACGTGGACTGGAACGGCGAGCAGTACTTC
CDR3aa: CASNVDWNGEQYF

d_gene: TRBD2
j_gene: TRBJ2-5
v_gene: TRBV2
abundance: NA
CDR3nt: TGTGCCAGTAGGACTAGCGGGGGGCCGGGCGTCCAGTACTTC
CDR3aa: CASRTSGGPGVQYF

d_gene: NA
j_gene: TRBJ2-2
v_gene: TRBV7-7
abundance: NA
CDR3nt: TGTGCTAGCAGCTTAAGGCCGGACGCGAACACCGGGGAGCTGTTTTTT
CDR3aa: CASSLRPDANTGELFF

d_gene: NA
j_gene: TRBJ2-7
v_gene: TRBV5-5
abundance: NA
CDR3nt: TGTGCCAGCAGCTCGGGGTGGGGATCCTCCTACGAGCAGTACTTC
CDR3aa: CASSSGWGSSYEQYF

d_gene: TRBD1
j_gene: TRBJ1-1
v_gene: TRBV2
abundance: NA
CDR3nt: TGTGCCAGCTTGAACAGGGGGGAAAGCACTGAAGCTTTCTTT
CDR3aa: CASLNRGESTEAFF

d_gene: NA
j_gene: TRBJ1-2
v_gene: TRBV7-8
abundance: NA
CDR3nt: TGTGCCAGCACCCCCGGTGAGGGCCCCTATGGCTACACCTTC
CDR3aa: CASTPGEGPYGYTF

d_gene: NA
j_gene: TRBJ2-5
v_gene: TRBV7-2
abundance: NA
CDR3nt: TGTGCCAGCAGCTTAGAATGGACCCAAGAGACCCAGTACTTC
CDR3aa: CASSLEWTQETQYF

d_gene: TRBD1
j_gene: TRBJ2-1
v_gene: TRBV7-9
abundance: NA
CDR3nt: TGTGCCAGCAGCTTCTCGGCGCAGGACAGGGGGTTCCACAATGAGCAGTTCTTC
CDR3aa: CASSFSAQDRGFHNEQFF

d_gene: TRBD2
j_gene: TRBJ2-5
v_gene: TRBV5-1
abundance: NA
CDR3nt: TGCGCCAGCAGCTTGGGCAATAGCGGGAGGGATCAAGAGACCCAGTACTTC
CDR3aa: CASSLGNSGRDQETQYF

d_gene: NA
j_gene: TRBJ2-5
v_gene: TRBV5-6
abundance: NA
CDR3nt: TGTGCCAGCAGCCCCGCGACAGGGGAGGGGACCCAGTACTTC
CDR3aa: CASSPATGEGTQYF

d_gene: NA
j_gene: TRBJ2-5
v_gene: TRBV29-1
abundance: NA
CDR3nt: TGCAGCGTTGAATTACAATCAGAGACCCAGTACTTC
CDR3aa: CSVELQSETQYF

d_gene: NA
j_gene: TRBJ2-3
v_gene: TRBV6-5
abundance: NA
CDR3nt: TGTGCCAGCAGTTTTGGGCCATTAGTGGCAGATACGCAGTATTTT
CDR3aa: CASSFGPLVADTQYF

d_gene: NA
j_gene: TRBJ2-7
v_gene: TRBV7-2
abundance: NA
CDR3nt: TGTGCCAGCAGCTTTTCGACTAGTACCGAGCAGTACTTC
CDR3aa: CASSFSTSTEQYF

d_gene: NA
j_gene: TRBJ1-2
v_gene: TRBV28
abundance: NA
CDR3nt: TGTGCCAGCAGTTTTGCAGCCAACTATGGCTACACCTTC
CDR3aa: CASSFAANYGYTF

d_gene: TRBD2
j_gene: TRBJ2-5
v_gene: TRBV2
abundance: NA
CDR3nt: TGTGCCAGCAGTCGGAGCGGGATTAAGGAGACCCAGTACTTC
CDR3aa: CASSRSGIKETQYF

d_gene: NA
j_gene: TRBJ2-1
v_gene: TRBV19
abundance: NA
CDR3nt: TGTGCCAGTAGTATTACTGATTACAATGAGCAGTTCTTC
CDR3aa: CASSITDYNEQFF

d_gene: TRBD2
j_gene: TRBJ2-1
v_gene: TRBV5-6
abundance: NA
CDR3nt: TGTGCCAGCTCATTAAGGCTAGCGGGAAACAATGAGCAGTTCTTC
CDR3aa: CASSLRLAGNNEQFF

d_gene: TRBD1
j_gene: TRBJ2-7
v_gene: TRBV4-2
abundance: NA
CDR3nt: TGTGCCAGCAGCTCCCCTCCGGGACAGGGGGCGTTCGAGCAGTACTTC
CDR3aa: CASSSPPGQGAFEQYF

d_gene: TRBD1
j_gene: TRBJ1-6
v_gene: TRBV27
abundance: NA
CDR3nt: TGTGCCAGCAGTCGACAGGGTTTCTCCTATAATTCACCCCTCCACTTT
CDR3aa: CASSRQGFSYNSPLHF

d_gene: TRBD1
j_gene: TRBJ1-4
v_gene: TRBV19
abundance: NA
CDR3nt: TGTGCCAGTAGTCTCCGACCACAGGGGAGGAATGAAAAACTGTTTTTT
CDR3aa: CASSLRPQGRNEKLFF

d_gene: TRBD2
j_gene: TRBJ2-1
v_gene: TRBV19
abundance: NA
CDR3nt: TGTGCCAGTAGTATCCTGTCACCCCAGCGGGGGGGCCAGTTCTTC
CDR3aa: CASSILSPQRGGQFF

d_gene: TRBD1
j_gene: TRBJ2-7
v_gene: TRBV2
abundance: NA
CDR3nt: TGTGCCAGCAGCCGGACAGGGGGGTACGAGCAGTACTTC
CDR3aa: CASSRTGGYEQYF